This is a list of T cell receptor beta chains from one sample in a study of T cells in Graves' hyperthyroidism and ophthalmopathy. TCRdb ran MiXCR on the multiplex PCR reads and lists one entry per CDR3 protein. The data hold 500,000 to 650,000 distinct CDR3 sequences, with 15% to 20% observed a single time. Sequenced material: blood. The receptors were sampled from a woman between 18 and 29 years old with Graves' ophthalmopathy. Each CDR3 is given without its conserved first and last residue. Each record gives: clone size, J gene, V gene, CDR3 protein. Clone size is shown for a subset of rows, as once, few, many or a class of expanded clone.

size: .; J: TRBJ1-2; V: TRBV28; CDR3: ASSLIGWTGGFDYGYT
size: few; J: TRBJ1-1; V: TRBV19; CDR3: ATDSRQGALNTEAF
size: few; J: TRBJ2-1; V: TRBV29-1; CDR3: SVEVSLPYNEQF
size: many; J: TRBJ2-7; V: TRBV6-2/TRBV6-3; CDR3: ASSLDPRSSYEQY
size: .; J: TRBJ2-2; V: TRBV24-1; CDR3: ATRYRDRETSWIGELF
size: many; J: TRBJ2-7; V: TRBV27; CDR3: ASRPPGQSREQY
size: .; J: TRBJ2-3; V: TRBV28; CDR3: ASSEGLAGFSDTQY
size: many; J: TRBJ2-7; V: TRBV6-1; CDR3: ASSEFGVSTYEQY
size: few; J: TRBJ2-3; V: TRBV15; CDR3: ATSRGGASTDTQY
size: few; J: TRBJ2-1; V: TRBV6-1; CDR3: ASTSASYNEQF
size: many; J: TRBJ2-7; V: TRBV7-2; CDR3: ASSELGARTGEQY
size: few; J: TRBJ2-3; V: TRBV14; CDR3: ASSFLYTDTQY
size: many; J: TRBJ2-1; V: TRBV28; CDR3: ASSAAGGNNEQF
size: many; J: TRBJ2-5; V: TRBV6-1; CDR3: ASSELVGLETQY
size: many; J: TRBJ2-4; V: TRBV20-1; CDR3: SARGWDRGDRGAKNIQY